The T cell receptor beta chain described here comes from a study of blood T cell repertoires in COVID-19. CDR3 length equals 15 residues. Unmatched junction bases numbered 8, after V lost 3 bases and J lost 7 bases. The germline V gene encodes CDR1 LNHDA and CDR2 SQIVND (reference sequence). Authors' methods: From reference gene primer amplification, estimates of nucleated cell counts were derived. The data were produced by immunoSEQ multiplex PCR, yet TCRdb's version contains in-frame clones alone and is incomplete. V, J and clone size are those of that table, while D and trimming were read from the DNA. The sample carries a few hundred thousand clones, roughly 90% recorded once. This clone was recorded once.

The specimen sequenced was peripheral blood. This clonotype originated in a woman aged 25-40 years with COVID-19, enrolled during active disease. The J gene is TRBJ2-2, the V gene TRBV19; 7 bases line up with TRBD1. The CDR3 sequence: CASSIWDSDHGELFF. CDR3 coding DNA: TGTGCCAGTAGTATCTGGGACAGCGACCACGGGGAGCTGTTTTTT.